These 27 T cell receptor beta chains originate from one sample sequenced in a study of T cell changes during pregnancy in multiple sclerosis. TCRdb's copy holds only in-frame clones and misses some; the assay was immunoSEQ multiplex PCR. Among about 77,000 clones, more than 85% were seen once, and the ten largest hold roughly 2.6%. The specimen comprised peripheral blood, sampled after pregnancy. The source is a female donor in good health, enrolled as a control in a pregnancy study.

This sequence joins TRBV5-4 and TRBJ2-3; TRBD1 matches at 10 bases. CDR3 length: 13 residues. The germline gives CDR1 SGHNT, CDR2 YYREEE (reference sequence). V lost 5 bases to trimming and J lost 6 bases; unmatched junction nucleotides: 3. Here the CDR3 reads CASRGQGYDTQYF. CDR3 nucleotide sequence: TGTGCCAGCAGGGGACAGGGGTATGATACGCAGTATTTT.

In DNA form, the CDR3 reads TGTGCCAGCAGCCCCCGGGACAGTTACTATGGCTACACCTTC. This translates into CASSPRDSYYGYTF. This chain joins TRBV7-9 and TRBJ1-2, with 7 bases matching TRBD1. The CDR3 covers 14 residues. Germline values: CDR1 SEHNR, CDR2 FQNEAQ (reference sequence). The V and J ends lost 5 bases and 3 bases, in that order; junction bases with no gene match: 6.

The rearrangement joins TRBV27 to TRBJ1-5, with D possibly matching TRBD1 (5 bases). Trimming removed 4 bases at V and 2 bases at J, with 15 bases between. Germline V gives CDR1 MNHEY, CDR2 SMNVEV (reference sequence). This CDR3 is 16 amino acids long. The CDR3 coding sequence is TGTGCCAGCAGTTCCGGCGGGGGGGGTGGCAATCAGCCCCAGCATTTT. Its protein product is CASSSGGGGGNQPQHF.

V gene TRBV28 combines with J gene TRBJ2-1; 13 nucleotides line up with TRBD2. Germline V gene sequence: CDR1 MDHEN, CDR2 SYDVKM. The CDR3 runs to 15 residues. The V segment lost 6 bases and the J segment 7 bases; nucleotides outside the gene matches: 6. In DNA form, the CDR3 reads TGTGCCAGCAGCCTTTGGACTAGCGGGAGAAATGAGCAGTTCTTC. Amino acid sequence: CASSLWTSGRNEQFF. Drawing the rest from reference TRBV28 and TRBJ2-1, the complete variable domain is DVKVTQSSRYLVKRTGEKVFLECVQDMDHENMFWYRQDPGLGLRLIYFSYDVKMKEKGDIPEGYSVSREKKERFSLILESASTNQTSMYLCASSLWTSGRNEQFFGPGTRLTVL.

The chain recombines TRBV5-1 with TRBJ2-1; no firm D call. V shed 5 bases and J shed 1 base, with 10 bases lying between them. The CDR3 consists of 14 residues. CDR1 SGHRS and CDR2 YFSETQ come from the germline V gene. Here the CDR3 DNA reads TGCGCCAGCAGTATCCTCGGTTCCTACAATGAGCAGTTCTTC. Its translation: CASSILGSYNEQFF.

This clone was recorded only once. The chain links TRBV5-1 to TRBJ1-2; no reliable D call. Trimming shortened V by 0 bases and J by 7 bases, and 7 bases separated the two germline ends. Germline V gene lookup returns CDR1 SGHRS and CDR2 YFSETQ. The CDR3 consists of 12 residues. The CDR3 spells CASSLALGGYTF. CDR3 nucleotide sequence: TGCGCCAGCAGCTTGGCTCTCGGTGGCTACACCTTC.

This clone was detected ten times or more. The chain carries TRBV10-3 and TRBJ1-1, with D tentatively TRBD1 (6 bases). The CDR3 loop spans 15 amino acids. V was cut by 6 bases and J by 11 bases, with 25 bases left in between. Per the germline V gene, CDR1 is ENHRY and CDR2 is SYGVKD. CDR3 loop: CAIRAFSGAQFGAFF. CDR3 DNA: TGTGCCATCAGGGCCTTCTCAGGGGCACAATTCGGTGCTTTCTTT.

The V call is TRBV6-1, the J call TRBJ2-5; 7 nucleotides align to TRBD1. The CDR3 consists of 15 residues. Per germline, CDR1 MNHNS and CDR2 SASEGT. V lost 6 bases, J lost 3 bases, and 10 bases stayed unmatched. The CDR3 nucleotides read TGTGCCAGCAGGACAGGGTATGGGGCCAAAGAGACCCAGTACTTC. This codes for CASRTGYGAKETQYF.

This clone was seen only once. The chain combines TRBV18 with TRBJ2-7, with 8 bases aligning to TRBD2. The CDR3 consists of 14 residues. Germline values: CDR1 KGHSH, CDR2 LQKENI. The junction had 7 bases not matched to a gene; V was cut back by 3 bases and J by 6 bases. This CDR3 reads CASSPGVAGGEQYF. CDR3 nucleotides: TGTGCCAGCTCACCCGGAGTTGCGGGGGGCGAGCAGTACTTC.

The rearrangement joins TRBV19 to TRBJ1-5; perhaps TRBD1 as D (6 bases). CDR1 is LNHDA, CDR2 SQIVND, per germline (reference sequence). The length of the CDR3 is 14 residues. Trimming took off 11 bases at V and 4 bases at J, with 18 bases between the two ends. CDR3 DNA: TGTGCCGGGGGCGGACAGAGTCGAAATCAGCCCCAGCATTTT. It is translated as CAGGGQSRNQPQHF.

This chain connects TRBV5-4 to TRBJ2-3; 8 nucleotides match TRBD1. The CDR3 is made up of 16 amino acids. Trimming took 4 bases from V and 3 from J; bases not matched to a gene: 10. From germline, CDR1 is SGHNT and CDR2 YYREEE (reference sequence). The chain's CDR3 is CASSLDRGGGTDTQYF. The DNA for the CDR3 is TGTGCCAGCAGCCTCGACAGGGGTGGAGGGACAGATACGCAGTATTTT.

This clone has only one observation. This chain connects TRBV5-1 to TRBJ2-5; 11 nucleotides match TRBD2. V lost 4 bases and J lost 2; bases outside the gene matches: 4. There are 15 residues in the CDR3. The V gene's germline CDR1 is SGHRS and CDR2 YFSETQ. Here the CDR3 DNA reads TGCGCCAGCAGCACCAGACTAGCGGGGCAAGAGACCCAGTACTTC. Amino acid sequence: CASSTRLAGQETQYF.

The rearrangement links TRBV27 to TRBJ1-4, with D possibly matching TRBD1 (5 bases). CDR3 length equals 17 residues. Germline CDR1 MNHEY, CDR2 SMNVEV (reference sequence). V lost 2 bases and J lost 0, with 13 bases in between. CDR3 DNA: TGTGCCAGCAGTTTAAAACCGGGGGGGGCAACTAATGAAAAACTGTTTTTT. This sequence encodes CASSLKPGGATNEKLFF.

V and J are TRBV7-2 and TRBJ1-3; D not resolved. The CDR3 has 14 residues. From germline, CDR1 is SGHTA and CDR2 FQGNSA. V dropped 2 bases and J dropped 0 bases, with 5 bases sitting between them. The CDR3 region is CASSLSYSGNTIYF. CDR3 nucleotide sequence: TGTGCCAGCAGCTTATCCTACTCTGGAAACACCATATATTTT.

The rearrangement links TRBV7-9 to TRBJ2-7; TRBD2 agrees at 9 bases. The ends lost 10 bases at V and 4 bases at J; junction bases unmatched: 8. The CDR3 is 13 residues long. CDR1 is SEHNR, CDR2 FQNEAQ, per germline (reference sequence). CDR3 sequence: CAITNSGGYEQYF. CDR3 nucleotide sequence: TGTGCCATCACGAATAGCGGGGGTTACGAGCAGTACTTC.

J is TRBJ2-5 and V is TRBV5-6, with 7 bases fitting TRBD1. Trimming removed 4 bases from V and 5 bases from J; junction bases left unmatched: 8. Germline lookup yields CDR1 SGHDT and CDR2 YYEEEE. The CDR3 runs 14 residues. CDR3 sequence (DNA): TGTGCCAGCAGCCAGTCCGGACAGGCTGAGACCCAGTACTTC. Translation gives CASSQSGQAETQYF. The whole variable domain, filled in from reference TRBV5-6 and TRBJ2-5, reads DAGVTQSPTHLIKTRGQQVTLRCSPKSGHDTVSWYQQALGQGPQFIFQYYEEEERQRGNFPDRFSGHQFPNYSSELNVNALLLGDSALYLCASSQSGQAETQYFGPGTRLLVL.

The chain combines TRBV18 with TRBJ1-1, with 10 bases lining up with TRBD1. V was clipped by 5 bases and J by 3 bases; unmatched bases: 3. Germline V lookup: CDR1 KGHSH, CDR2 LQKENI. This CDR3 has 14 amino acids. The CDR3 DNA reads as TGTGCCAGCTCAGGACAGGGGGAGGACACTGAAGCTTTCTTT. Amino acid sequence: CASSGQGEDTEAFF.

The V and J genes are TRBV5-4 and TRBJ2-5; D may be TRBD2 (6 bases). CDR1 SGHNT and CDR2 YYREEE come from the germline V gene (reference sequence). There are 14 residues in the CDR3. Trimming took off 4 bases at V and 1 base at J, with 11 bases between the two ends. CDR3 in amino acids: CASSHSGTQETQYF. Written as DNA, the CDR3 is TGTGCCAGCAGCCATAGCGGAACCCAAGAGACCCAGTACTTC.

This chain uses TRBV27 with TRBJ2-1; weak D call: TRBD1 (6 bases). Germline-derived CDR1 and CDR2 are MNHEY and SMNVEV (reference sequence). V was trimmed by 3 bases and J by 5 bases, leaving 11 bases between them. The CDR3 consists of 14 residues. The CDR3 nucleotides are TGTGCCAGCAGTTTTGGGACAAGCCACAATGAGCAGTTCTTC. Translating it yields CASSFGTSHNEQFF.

This sequence joins TRBV19 and TRBJ2-6; D remains unclear. The germline gives CDR1 LNHDA, CDR2 SQIVND (reference sequence). The V end lost 7 bases, the J end lost 4 bases, and 14 bases lay between the germline ends. CDR3 length: 15 amino acids. This CDR3 reads CASISFRSGANVLTF. CDR3 coding DNA: TGTGCCAGTATCTCCTTTCGGTCCGGGGCCAACGTCCTGACTTTC.

The CDR3 sequence: CASSQEMSYEQYF. Written as DNA, the CDR3 is TGCGCCAGCAGCCAAGAGATGAGCTACGAGCAGTACTTC. The chain has TRBV4-1 and TRBJ2-7; D gene ambiguous. Trimming cost V 0 bases and J 3 bases, with 6 bases left between them. The CDR3 runs 13 residues. Germline V gene lookup returns CDR1 MGHRA and CDR2 YSYEKL.

The V call is TRBV27, the J call TRBJ2-2; D perhaps matches TRBD1 (5 bases). The CDR3 covers 19 residues. Germline CDR1 and CDR2: MNHEY and SMNVEV (reference sequence). V was clipped by 7 bases and J by 5 bases, with 29 bases between them. The CDR3 loop reads CASTLYRGGRGKRTGELFF. For the CDR3, the DNA is TGTGCCAGCACCCTTTATAGGGGCGGAAGGGGAAAGAGAACCGGGGAGCTGTTTTTT.

The gene calls are TRBV5-6 and TRBJ2-3; 10 positions match TRBD2. CDR1 is SGHDT, CDR2 YYEEEE, per germline. The ends lost 0 bases at V and 3 bases at J; junction bases unmatched: 13. The CDR3 runs to 19 residues. The CDR3 sequence: CASSLATRVLAGWTDTQYF. The CDR3 DNA is TGTGCCAGCAGCTTGGCCACAAGAGTACTAGCGGGGTGGACAGATACGCAGTATTTT.

The V and J genes are TRBV9 and TRBJ1-3; D gene uncertain. This CDR3 contains 14 residues. V was pared by 0 bases and J by 4 bases, with 8 bases between. CDR1 and CDR2 from the germline V gene are SGDLS and YYNGEE. The CDR3, as DNA: TGTGCCAGCAGCGTAGCAGGATCCGGAAACACCATATATTTT. This encodes CASSVAGSGNTIYF.

A remark on this clone: The junction departs from the called germline gene at one end, perhaps through a read error. This chain links TRBV7-7 with TRBJ2-2, with D perhaps TRBD1 (6 bases). This CDR3 contains 12 residues. Germline assignment: CDR1 SSHAT and CDR2 FNYEAQ (reference sequence). This CDR3 is CASSAGDGELFF. CDR3 nucleotide sequence: TGTGCTAGCAGCGCAGGGGACGGGGAGCTGTTTTTT.

V and J are TRBV19 and TRBJ2-5; TRBD1 is a possible D gene (6 bases). The CDR3 is 14 amino acids. V was cut by 11 bases and J by 3 bases, with 19 bases left in between. CDR1 is LNHDA and CDR2 is SQIVND in the germline V gene (reference sequence). The CDR3 DNA follows: TGTGCCGGCTGTTCCAGGGGAGACAAAGAGACCCAGTACTTC. Amino acids: CAGCSRGDKETQYF.

The chain employs TRBV21-1 and TRBJ2-1; TRBD2 reflects the table's D call only, with no check against the DNA. TRBV21-1 is described as a pseudogene. The CDR3 runs 16 residues. CDR3 region: CASSRHWLAGVAEQFF. For the CDR3, the DNA is TGTGCCAGCAGTCGCCACTGGCTAGCGGGAGTTGCTGAGCAGTTCTTC.